This T cell receptor beta chain was captured in a study of somatic mutations in cytotoxic T cells in rheumatoid arthritis. On the study more broadly: Peripheral blood samples of 30 ml EDTA were taken from patients directly after diagnosis and before treatment. Study outcomes and limitations: For rheumatoid arthritis patients, CD8+ clonality increased with age, whereas it did not in healthy controls.

Original handling: The authors rarely found patient CD8+ clones larger than 1% matching published virus-specific TCRB sequences. Data came from immunoSEQ multiplex PCR; TCRdb stores just in-frame clones and leaves some out. For V, J and clone size, that table is used; D and trimming come from the DNA. This sample has 25,000 to 30,000 clones, with around nine tenths found just once. Germline V gene data show CDR1 as SGHNT and CDR2 as YYREEE (reference sequence). V lost 0 bases and J lost 2; bases outside the gene matches: 10. The CDR3 contains 18 residues. As to this clone: Its antigen is unknown.

The chain links TRBV5-4 to TRBJ2-7; 11 bases align to TRBD2. This clonotype originated in an adult with rheumatoid arthritis. The material sequenced was CD8+ T cells sorted from blood. CDR3 protein: CASSLGLAGGQSAYEQYF. The CDR3 region has the DNA TGTGCCAGCAGCTTGGGCCTAGCGGGAGGCCAGAGCGCCTACGAGCAGTACTTC.